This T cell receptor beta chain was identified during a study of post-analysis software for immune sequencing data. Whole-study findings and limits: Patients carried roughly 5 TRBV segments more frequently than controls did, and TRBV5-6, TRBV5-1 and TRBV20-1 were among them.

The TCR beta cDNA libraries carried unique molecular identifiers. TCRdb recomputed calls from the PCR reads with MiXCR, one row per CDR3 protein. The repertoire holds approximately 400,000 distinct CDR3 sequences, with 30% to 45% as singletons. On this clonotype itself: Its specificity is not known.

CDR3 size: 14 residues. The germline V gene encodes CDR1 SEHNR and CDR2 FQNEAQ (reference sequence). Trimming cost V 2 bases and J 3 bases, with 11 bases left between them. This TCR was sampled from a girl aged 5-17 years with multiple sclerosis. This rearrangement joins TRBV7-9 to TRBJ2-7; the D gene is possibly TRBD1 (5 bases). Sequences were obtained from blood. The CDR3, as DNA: TGTGCCAGCAGCTTATCTCTAGGGGTCTACGAGCAGTACTTC. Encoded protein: CASSLSLGVYEQYF.